The TCR beta chain under discussion was sequenced for a study of T cell repertoires in cytomegalovirus infection (dated by TCRdb to the late 2010s). A note on the overall study: Because public TCR beta signatures pointed to carriage of CMV infection together with the matching HLA type, the HLA type of each donor mattered for the analysis.

Note on this clonotype: Its antigen is still unknown. There are no base qualities to consult, and no much larger clone falls within one base.

The CDR3 sequence holds 14 residues, the cysteine and phenylalanine included. Of all the DNA, just the CDR3 is kept, 42 bases in frame from base 1. V ends up 3 bases short and J 8 bases short, with an unmatched junction base count of 7. CDR1 and CDR2, looked up from the germline V gene, are SGHNT and YENEEA. The sample was run on an Illumina HiSeq 1500. TCRdb reprocessed the public reads (quality trimming at Q25 with fastp, clone calling with MiXCR) and kept in-frame beta chains. Rows with a matching CDR3 protein are joined into one entry that keeps the most common DNA and genes. For this sample the table gives hundreds of thousands of distinct CDR3 sequences, of which about a sixth were detected only once. The ten largest make up around 12% of the sample. Points the paper makes about the study in general: In both this cohort and an independent roughly 330-donor cohort, the cumulative frequency of public TCR beta family members distinguished carriers of CMV infection plus the relevant HLA type. The ex vivo response was dominated by HLA-C-restricted CMV-specific TCR beta clonotypes, and the single most frequent clonotype in two of eight donors was supplied by these HLA-C-restricted clonotypes.

Material: PBMCs. The sequence joins TRBV11-3 to TRBJ2-1; 7 junctional bases match TRBD2. The TCR comes from a human donor in good health (CMV status not recorded). Some clones in this sample may be carry-over from other donors' samples. The CDR3 region reads CASSLGGGIDEQFF. The nucleotides read TGTGCCAGCAGCTTGGGGGGGGGTATCGATGAGCAGTTCTTC.